This entry features one T cell receptor (beta chain) sequence. No antigen is known for it. Libraries were prepared through the immunoSEQ multiplex PCR assay. A mixture of 60 forward primers for TCR Vbeta segments and 13 reverse primers for TCR Jbeta segments was used in the multiplex PCR. The CDR3 region of rearranged TCR beta genes was amplified from genomic DNA by a multiplex PCR assay. The Illumina HiSeq System was used to sequence the amplified TCR beta libraries as 87-base-pair reads. In the paper's pipeline: Across the 500 to 850 repertoires, a later analysis counted some 80 million unique TCR beta chains, around 11 million of which were shared by at least two donors. To remove PCR and sequencing errors, raw reads were error-corrected and collapsed into unique sequences using a nearest-neighbor algorithm that merged closely related sequences. Alignment of CDR3 sequences to IMGT reference sequences was used to assign V, D and J gene segments. For a sequence to be retained, a match of at least six nucleotides to both a V gene segment and a J gene segment was required. Rearrangements were classified as productive when the CDR3 lacked stop codons and remained in frame with V and J, and all other rearrangements were classified as non-productive. Following IMGT convention, CDR3 was defined as the stretch from the second conserved V-encoded cysteine up to the conserved J-encoded phenylalanine. In an earlier analysis of around 640 of the donors, sequences lacking an unambiguous match to a single V gene segment were excluded. In an earlier analysis of a few hundred of the donors, V segments were called functional above 56.7% productive rearrangements and were called segregating when the between-donor standard deviation exceeded 5%. A statistical classification framework was built to diagnose cytomegalovirus status from the catalog of TCR beta chain sequences. In a later analysis, TCR nucleotide sequences were compared against IMGT/GENE-DB human TR gene sequences so that V and J genes could be assigned. In a later analysis, CDR3 sequences and most-parsimonious VDJ recombination scenarios were assigned using the TCRdist pipeline. In a later analysis, each TCR beta chain was defined by its CDR3 amino acid sequence together with its V-gene family, and reads lacking a unique V-gene family were excluded. As a way to deal with suspected cross-contamination and a sequencing artifact, a later analysis dropped hundreds of nucleotide sequences that were highly shared and had low generation probability. In a later analysis, a clonal expansion index was calculated for each public chain from normalized within-repertoire ranks of inferred template counts. A later analysis computed generation probabilities with a VDJ recombination model fitted to out-of-frame rearrangements, and checked the results against IGoR. In a later analysis, hypergeometric tests were used to score TCR-TCR, TCR-HLA and TCR-CMV co-occurrence, with a repertoire-size bias correction applied to TCR pairs. A later analysis estimated false discovery rates by permuting HLA or CMV assignments 20 times. A later analysis grouped co-occurring TCRs with DBSCAN, adding TCRdist sequence similarity when clustering within HLA-allele-positive subsets. Co-occurrence clustering excluded repertoires with fewer than 30,000 or more than 120,000 public chains, plus five with anomalous nucleotide sharing. TCRdb obtained this table from immuneACCESS and retained in-frame rearrangements with V and J assigned. These tables miss some clones; where compared with another copy, unresolved V genes account for less than half of the shortfall, and the remainder is unexplained. V and J calls and clone size are copied from that table; D and trimming were computed from the DNA. The sample's clone listing holds some 200,000 clones. The top ten constitute roughly 0.7% of the sample.

The record originates from a study of cytomegalovirus exposure and HLA in healthy donors listed by TCRdb under 2017. Regarding the research as a whole: According to an earlier analysis of a few hundred of the donors, some 180 million T cells yielded 95 million to 140 million unique TCR beta sequences and 276 Gb of sequence data. About 300 gigabases of sequencing data and 70 million to 100 million unique TCR sequences were included in an early release covering several hundred HLA-typed donors. Among the roughly 400 genotyped donors, around 79% belonged to the genetic ancestry cluster associated with self-reported Caucasian donors. The study aimed to test whether signatures of past pathogen exposure could be identified by cataloging public T cell receptors. Using immunosequencing, the study profiled T cell repertoires from around 670 subjects and related those repertoires to cytomegalovirus serostatus. In addition to the first cohort of 666 subjects, a separate validation cohort of around 110 different subjects was used. High-throughput TCR immunosequencing, statistical association of individual TCRs with disease status, and machine learning were combined to predict cytomegalovirus infection status. In a later analysis, previously published TCR beta repertoires from about 640 donors were re-analyzed and high-resolution HLA genotyping was added so that TCR occurrence patterns could be studied. In the later analysis, no new phenotypic data were used to find candidate immune exposures; instead, reliance was placed on TCR beta sequences and their occurrence across donors. An earlier analysis of 587 of the donors applied high-throughput TCR beta sequencing to assess whether each TCR beta V gene segment acted as functional or pseudogenic. Donor age, sex, ethnicity and CMV serostatus were compiled together with the repertoire data. In a later genetic analysis, genome-wide SNP genotypes for about three fifths of the roughly 670 donors were used, and that subset was treated as a discovery cohort. All discovery cohort repertoires had been generated on a single sequencing platform. Class I and class II HLA loci were covered by the typing at four-digit resolution. Typing coverage differed by locus: A, B, C, DRB1 and DQB1 were typed in roughly 629-640 donors, DQA1 in about 500, DPA1 in 600 to 610, and DPB1 in 400 to 490. Four to six DR-DQ haplotypes were handled as single units for association and clustering, since linkage in the cohort was strong. Among over 350 genotyped donors of the cohort, an average of roughly 240,000 unique TCR beta nucleotide sequences were sequenced per donor, roughly 20% of them non-productive.

The cohort comprised several hundred healthy bone marrow donors. Cohort members were all nominally healthy when sampled, although unrecorded immune exposures were likely present. The donor tested CMV seronegative and was one of the 352 seronegative cohort members. Every donor gave a peripheral blood sample, and the peripheral blood mononuclear cells from that sample were used for TCR beta sequencing. The Qiagen DNeasy Blood Extraction Kit was used to extract genomic DNA from the blood cell samples. Overall study outcomes, separate from this receptor: The cohort was sequenced for TCR beta chains only, and without alpha or paired-chain data the features that could be detected were limited. A later analysis associated about 18,000 TCR beta sequences with specific HLA alleles at a false discovery rate of 0.05. Across donors, most TCR sequences were observed very rarely, whereas some public TCRs were present in many individuals. The earlier analysis of 450 to 700 of the donors excluded over 15 rarely observed V segments, including chromosome 9 orphons, because counts were too low. CMV serostatus was the only immune exposure information available for the cohort. The presence/absence analyses assumed that sequencing depth was roughly uniform across donors, and that assumption may not be true. Linkage disequilibrium might explain the correlated functional status among segregating V segments, but an unknown experimental factor could not be ruled out. A later analysis found that HLA-associated TCR beta chains were more clonally expanded and had lower generation probabilities than equally common non-associated chains. In both the original and validation cohorts, the classifier was reported to diagnose cytomegalovirus status with high specificity and sensitivity. The sequencing pipeline was judged likely to have produced a cluster of highly shared sequence variants as a technical artifact. A further reported finding was that TCR beta sequences accurately predicted the HLA-A and HLA-B alleles for most subjects in the first cohort. When HLA alleles, especially DR and DQ, strongly co-occurred, TCR associations were difficult to assign to individual alleles. HLA typing was unavailable for some donors at each locus, so association tests used only the typed subset. Most CMV-associated TCR beta chains appeared to be HLA-restricted in a later analysis, and the HLA associations seemed to be driven largely by CMV exposure. The authors suggested that the approach could potentially be extended to other disease states and immunological phenotypes. The study gave a list of around 170 TCR beta chains associated with cytomegalovirus. Three of the identified cytomegalovirus-associated TCR beta chains were confirmed in vitro to be specific for cytomegalovirus antigens. In an earlier analysis of around 600 of the donors, most TCR beta V segments were observed in productive rearrangements about 87% or about 30% of the time, broadly matching IMGT annotations. According to a later genetic analysis, donors in an Asian-associated ancestry cluster had fewer N-insertions in productive TCRs than the approximately 670-donor mean. According to a later analysis, parvovirus B19, influenza, CMV and Epstein-Barr virus appeared linked to several top co-occurrence clusters. Some IMGT-functional V segments, including TRBV6-2 and TRBV6-3, could not be told apart with the 87-base-pair reads, so those segments were excluded. In a later genetic analysis, a missense DCLRE1C variant was associated with V-gene and J-gene trimming of TCR beta chains, and the association was replicated in an independent cohort. In a later analysis, the rate of TCR association differed among HLA loci, with DRB1 alleles having the most associated TCRs and HLA-C alleles having the fewest.

Reading the germline V gene gives CDR1 SGDLS and CDR2 YYNGEE. Inclusive of the bounding cysteine and phenylalanine, the CDR3 is 16 residues long. The CDR3 DNA has 48 bases and is translated from base 1. Compared with germline, V lacks 4 bases and J lacks 1 base; bases without a gene match: 7. The sequenced sample consisted of PBMCs. The origin of this receptor is a boy younger than 18 in good health and CMV-seronegative. This chain joins TRBV9 to TRBJ2-5, with 10 bases in between that match TRBD2. The DNA sequence is TGTGCCAGCAGCTCGAGGACTAGCGGCGGCCAAGAGACCCAGTACTTC. Its protein is CASSSRTSGGQETQYF.